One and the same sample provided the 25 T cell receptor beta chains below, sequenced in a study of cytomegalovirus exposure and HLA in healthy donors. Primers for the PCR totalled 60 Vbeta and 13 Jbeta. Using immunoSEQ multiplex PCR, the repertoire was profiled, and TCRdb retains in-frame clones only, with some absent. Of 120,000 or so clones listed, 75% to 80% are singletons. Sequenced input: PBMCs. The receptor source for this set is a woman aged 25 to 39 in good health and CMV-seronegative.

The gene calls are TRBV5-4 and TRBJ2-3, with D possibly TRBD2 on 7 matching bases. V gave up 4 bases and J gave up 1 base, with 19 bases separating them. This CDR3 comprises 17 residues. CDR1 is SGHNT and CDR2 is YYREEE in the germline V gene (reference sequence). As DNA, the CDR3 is TGTGCCAGCAGCATCCCACGTGGGGGGGGGCGCACAGATACGCAGTATTTT. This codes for CASSIPRGGGRTDTQYF.

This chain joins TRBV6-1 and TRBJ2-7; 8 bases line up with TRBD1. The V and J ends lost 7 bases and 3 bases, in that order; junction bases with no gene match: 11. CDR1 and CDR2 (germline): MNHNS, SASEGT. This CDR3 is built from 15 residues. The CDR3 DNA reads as TGTGCCAGCAAGCTTAGACAGGGGATTAACTACGAGCAGTACTTC. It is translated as CASKLRQGINYEQYF.

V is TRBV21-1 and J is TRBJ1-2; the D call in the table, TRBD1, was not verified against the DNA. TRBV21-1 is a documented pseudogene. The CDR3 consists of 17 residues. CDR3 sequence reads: CASSTPNVGGHNYGYTF. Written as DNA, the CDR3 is TGTGCCAGCAGCACCCCCAACGTAGGGGGACACAACTATGGCTACACCTTC.

This CDR3 is CASSLCGSEAFF. CDR3 coding DNA: TGTGCCAGCAGCTTGTGTGGGAGTGAAGCTTTCTTT. V gene TRBV5-6 combines with J gene TRBJ1-1; no clear D. V lost 1 base, J lost 7 bases, and 8 bases lay in between. Looked up from germline, CDR1 is SGHDT and CDR2 is YYEEEE. CDR3 length: 12 residues.

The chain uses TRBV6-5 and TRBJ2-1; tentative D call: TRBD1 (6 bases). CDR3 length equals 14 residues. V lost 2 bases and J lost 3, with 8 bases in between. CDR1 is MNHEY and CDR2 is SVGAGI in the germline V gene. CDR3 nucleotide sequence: TGTGCCAGCAGTTACGGGACAAGCTACAATGAGCAGTTCTTC. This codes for CASSYGTSYNEQFF.

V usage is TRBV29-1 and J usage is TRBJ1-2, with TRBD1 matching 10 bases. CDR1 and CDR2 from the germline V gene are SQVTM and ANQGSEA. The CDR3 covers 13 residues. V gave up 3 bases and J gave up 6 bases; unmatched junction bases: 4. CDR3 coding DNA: TGCAGCGTTGATGGGACAGGGGATAATGGCTACACCTTC. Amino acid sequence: CSVDGTGDNGYTF.

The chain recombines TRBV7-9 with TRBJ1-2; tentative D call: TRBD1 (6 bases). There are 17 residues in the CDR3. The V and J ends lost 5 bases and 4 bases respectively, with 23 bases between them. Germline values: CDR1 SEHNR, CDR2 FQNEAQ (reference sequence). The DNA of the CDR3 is TGTGCCAGCAGCCAATGGCCAGGGGACCGTCCGCTCTATGGCTACACCTTC. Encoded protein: CASSQWPGDRPLYGYTF. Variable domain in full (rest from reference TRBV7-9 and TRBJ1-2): DTGVSQNPRHKITKRGQNVTFRCDPISEHNRLYWYRQTLGQGPEFLTYFQNEAQLEKSRLLSDRFSAERPKGSFSTLEIQRTEQGDSAMYLCASSQWPGDRPLYGYTFGSGTRLTVV.

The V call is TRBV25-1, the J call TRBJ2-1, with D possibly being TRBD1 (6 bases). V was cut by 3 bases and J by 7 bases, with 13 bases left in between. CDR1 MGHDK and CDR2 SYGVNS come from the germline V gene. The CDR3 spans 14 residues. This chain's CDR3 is CASSESTGWNEQFF. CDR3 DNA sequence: TGTGCCAGCAGTGAGTCTACAGGGTGGAATGAGCAGTTCTTC. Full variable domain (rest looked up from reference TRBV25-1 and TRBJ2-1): EADIYQTPRYLVIGTGKKITLECSQTMGHDKMYWYQQDPGMELHLIHYSYGVNSTEKGDLSSESTVSRIRTEHFPLTLESARPSHTSQYLCASSESTGWNEQFFGPGTRLTVL.

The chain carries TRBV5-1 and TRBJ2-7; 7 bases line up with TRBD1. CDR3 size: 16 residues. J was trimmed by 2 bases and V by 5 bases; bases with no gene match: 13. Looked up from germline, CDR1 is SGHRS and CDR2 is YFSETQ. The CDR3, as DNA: TGCGCCAGCAGTTTTAGGAACGACAGGGCGCCCTACGAGCAGTACTTC. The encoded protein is CASSFRNDRAPYEQYF. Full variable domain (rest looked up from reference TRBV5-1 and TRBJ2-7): KAGVTQTPRYLIKTRGQQVTLSCSPISGHRSVSWYQQTPGQGLQFLFEYFSETQRNKGNFPGRFSGRQFSNSRSEMNVSTLELGDSALYLCASSFRNDRAPYEQYFGPGTRLTVT.

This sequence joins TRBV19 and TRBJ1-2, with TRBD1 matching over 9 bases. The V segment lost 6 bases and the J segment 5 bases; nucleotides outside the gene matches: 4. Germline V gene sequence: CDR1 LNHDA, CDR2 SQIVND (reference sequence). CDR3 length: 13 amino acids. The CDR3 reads CASSGQGRYGYTF. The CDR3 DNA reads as TGTGCCAGTAGCGGACAGGGGCGGTATGGCTACACCTTC.

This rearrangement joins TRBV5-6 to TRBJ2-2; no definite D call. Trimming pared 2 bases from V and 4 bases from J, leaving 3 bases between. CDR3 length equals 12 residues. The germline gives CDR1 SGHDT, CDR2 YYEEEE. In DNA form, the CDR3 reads TGTGCCAGCAGCTTCCTCACCGGGGAGCTGTTTTTT. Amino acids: CASSFLTGELFF.

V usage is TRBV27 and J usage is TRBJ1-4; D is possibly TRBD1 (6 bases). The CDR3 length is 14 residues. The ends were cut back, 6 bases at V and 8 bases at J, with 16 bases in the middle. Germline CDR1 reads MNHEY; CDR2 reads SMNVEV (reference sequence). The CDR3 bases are TGTGCCAGCAGGATGACAGGTGCCCGGGAAAAACTGTTTTTT. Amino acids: CASRMTGAREKLFF. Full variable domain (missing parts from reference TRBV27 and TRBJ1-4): EAQVTQNPRYLITVTGKKLTVTCSQNMNHEYMSWYRQDPGLGLRQIYYSMNVEVTDKGDVPEGYKVSRKEKRNFPLILESPSPNQTSLYFCASRMTGAREKLFFGSGTQLSVL.

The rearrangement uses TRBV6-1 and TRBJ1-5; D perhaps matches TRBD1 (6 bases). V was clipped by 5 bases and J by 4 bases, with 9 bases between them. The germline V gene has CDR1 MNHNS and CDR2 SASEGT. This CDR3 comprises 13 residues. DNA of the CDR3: TGTGCCAGCAGTAAGGACAGTAATCAGCCCCAGCATTTT. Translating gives CASSKDSNQPQHF.

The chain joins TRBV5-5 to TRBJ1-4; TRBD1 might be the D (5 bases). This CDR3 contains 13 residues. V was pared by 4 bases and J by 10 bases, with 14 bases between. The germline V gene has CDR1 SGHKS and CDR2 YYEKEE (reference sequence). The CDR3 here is CASSLSRGGKLFF. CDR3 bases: TGTGCCAGCAGCCTATCACGGGGGGGAAAACTGTTTTTT.

The CDR3 nucleotides read TGTGCCAGCCGGACCGGGACAGAACCCTTCGAGCAGTACTTC. The encoded protein is CASRTGTEPFEQYF. The chain couples TRBV7-2 to TRBJ2-7; 7 bases are a match to TRBD1. There are 14 residues in the CDR3. V shed 8 bases, J shed 6 bases, and the junction held 13 bases outside the gene matches. Germline assignment: CDR1 SGHTA and CDR2 FQGNSA.

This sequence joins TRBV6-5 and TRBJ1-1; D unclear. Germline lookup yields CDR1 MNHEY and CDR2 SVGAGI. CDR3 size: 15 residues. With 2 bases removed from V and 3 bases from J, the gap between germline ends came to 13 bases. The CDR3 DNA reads TGTGCCAGCAGTTACGGTATAGGTAGCGACACTGAAGCTTTCTTT. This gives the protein CASSYGIGSDTEAFF.

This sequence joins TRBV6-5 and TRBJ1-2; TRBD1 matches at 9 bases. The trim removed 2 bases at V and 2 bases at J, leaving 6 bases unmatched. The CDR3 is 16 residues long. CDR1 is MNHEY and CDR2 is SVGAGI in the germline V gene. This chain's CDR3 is CASSYTGTGNNYGYTF. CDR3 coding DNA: TGTGCCAGCAGTTACACCGGGACAGGGAACAACTATGGCTACACCTTC.

The DNA for the CDR3 is TGTGCCTGGAGTGAGGACAGGGGATCAATCGGGGAGCTGTTTTTT. The encoded protein is CAWSEDRGSIGELFF. The chain is built from TRBV30 and TRBJ2-2; 9 nucleotides line up with TRBD1. This CDR3 has 15 residues. V gave up 1 base and J gave up 7 bases; unmatched junction bases: 7. Germline assignment: CDR1 GTSNPN and CDR2 SVGIG (reference sequence).

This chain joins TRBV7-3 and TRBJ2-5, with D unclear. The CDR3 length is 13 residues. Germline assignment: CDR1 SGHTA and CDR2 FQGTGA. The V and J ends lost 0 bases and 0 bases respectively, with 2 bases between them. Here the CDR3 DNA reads TGTGCCAGCAGCTTAACCAACCAAGAGACCCAGTACTTC. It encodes CASSLTNQETQYF.

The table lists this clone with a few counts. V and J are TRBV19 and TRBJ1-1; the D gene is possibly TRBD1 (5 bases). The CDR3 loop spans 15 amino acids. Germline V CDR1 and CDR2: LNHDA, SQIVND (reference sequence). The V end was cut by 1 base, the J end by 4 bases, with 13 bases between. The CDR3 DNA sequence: TGTGCCAGTAGTATAGGTTTCGGGGGAGGCACTGAAGCTTTCTTT. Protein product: CASSIGFGGGTEAFF.

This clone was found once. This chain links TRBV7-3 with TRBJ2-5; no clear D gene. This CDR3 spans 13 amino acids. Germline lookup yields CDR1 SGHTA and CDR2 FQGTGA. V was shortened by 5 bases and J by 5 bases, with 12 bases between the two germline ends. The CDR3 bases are TGTGCCAGCAGCCCCCCGGGTGGCGAGACCCAGTACTTC. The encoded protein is CASSPPGGETQYF. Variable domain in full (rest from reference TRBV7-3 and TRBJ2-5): GAGVSQTPSNKVTEKGKYVELRCDPISGHTALYWYRQSLGQGPEFLIYFQGTGAADDSGLPNDRFFAVRPEGSVSTLKIQRTERGDSAVYLCASSPPGGETQYFGPGTRLLVL.

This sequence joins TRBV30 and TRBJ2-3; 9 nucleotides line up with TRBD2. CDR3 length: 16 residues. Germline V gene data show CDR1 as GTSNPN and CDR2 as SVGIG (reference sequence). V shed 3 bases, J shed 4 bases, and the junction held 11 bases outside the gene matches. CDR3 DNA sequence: TGTGCCTGGAGATCTTGGGCTAGCGGGGTGTCAGATACGCAGTATTTT. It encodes CAWRSWASGVSDTQYF. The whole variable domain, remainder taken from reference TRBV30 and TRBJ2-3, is SQTIHQWPATLVQPVGSPLSLECTVEGTSNPNLYWYRQAAGRGLQLLFYSVGIGQISSEVPQNLSASRPQDRQFILSSKKLLLSDSGFYLCAWRSWASGVSDTQYFGPGTRLTVL.

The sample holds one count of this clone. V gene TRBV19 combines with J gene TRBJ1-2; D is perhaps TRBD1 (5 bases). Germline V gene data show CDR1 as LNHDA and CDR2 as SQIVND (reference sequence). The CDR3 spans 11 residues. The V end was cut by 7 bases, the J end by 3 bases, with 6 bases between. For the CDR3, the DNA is TGTGCCAGTACGGGGGACTATGGCTACACCTTC. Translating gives CASTGDYGYTF.

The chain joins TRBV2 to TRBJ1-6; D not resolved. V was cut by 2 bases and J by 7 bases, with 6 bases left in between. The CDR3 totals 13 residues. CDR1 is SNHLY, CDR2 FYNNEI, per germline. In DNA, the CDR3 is TGTGCCAGCAGTGAAACTCCCAATTCACCCCTCCACTTT. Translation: CASSETPNSPLHF.

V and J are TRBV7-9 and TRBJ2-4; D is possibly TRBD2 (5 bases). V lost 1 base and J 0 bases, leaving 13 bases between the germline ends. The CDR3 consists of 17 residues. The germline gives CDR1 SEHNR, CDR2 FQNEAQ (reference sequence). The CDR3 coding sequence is TGTGCCAGCAGCTTAGTGCCAGAAGGACTAGCCAAAAACATTCAGTACTTC. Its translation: CASSLVPEGLAKNIQYF.